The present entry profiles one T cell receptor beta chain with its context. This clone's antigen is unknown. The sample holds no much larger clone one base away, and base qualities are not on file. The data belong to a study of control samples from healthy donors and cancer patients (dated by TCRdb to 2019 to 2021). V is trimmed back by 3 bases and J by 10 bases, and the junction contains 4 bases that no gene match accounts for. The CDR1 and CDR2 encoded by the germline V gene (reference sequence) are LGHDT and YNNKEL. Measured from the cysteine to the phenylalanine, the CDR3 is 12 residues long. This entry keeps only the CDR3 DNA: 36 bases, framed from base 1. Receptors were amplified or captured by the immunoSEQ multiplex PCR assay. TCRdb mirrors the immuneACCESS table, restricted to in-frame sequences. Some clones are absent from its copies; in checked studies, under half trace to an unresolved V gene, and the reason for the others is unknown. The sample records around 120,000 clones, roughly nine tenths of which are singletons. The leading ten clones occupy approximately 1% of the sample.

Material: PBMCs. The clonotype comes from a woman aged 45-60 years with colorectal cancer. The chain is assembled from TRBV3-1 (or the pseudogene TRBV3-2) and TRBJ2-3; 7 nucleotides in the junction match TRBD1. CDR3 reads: CASSHGQVAQYF. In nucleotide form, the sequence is TGTGCCAGCAGCCACGGACAGGTGGCGCAGTATTTT.